This T cell receptor beta chain is from a study of PD-L1 blockade in urothelial cancer. On the study more broadly: Reported median T cell count for blood samples was roughly 140,000.

Germline assignment: CDR1 SGHNT and CDR2 YYREEE (reference sequence). The CDR3 has 13 amino acids. The ends were cut back, 0 bases at V and 4 bases at J, with 7 bases in the middle. Points from the study as a whole: Survival was better when pretreatment blood TCR clonality fell below the median.

Only in-frame clones appear in the TCRdb table, and some are missing; sequencing was by immunoSEQ multiplex PCR. This sample has around 42,000 clones, with 70% to 85% found just once. With regard to this clone: The antigen remains undetermined.

Patients suffered from locally advanced or metastatic urothelial carcinoma. The sample in question was PBMCs, obtained around atezolizumab (anti-PD-L1) treatment. The chain couples TRBV5-4 to TRBJ2-5; D not certain. This clonotype was sampled from a man between 65 and 85 years old with urothelial cancer. The CDR3 region has the DNA TGTGCCAGCAGCTTGGCCCCTCCAGAGACCCAGTACTTC. Its translation: CASSLAPPETQYF.